This TCR beta chain was retrieved from a study of identifying expanded T cells in peripheral blood. Looked up from germline, CDR1 is LNHNV and CDR2 is YYDKDF (reference sequence). With 9 bases removed from V and 4 bases from J, the gap between germline ends came to 15 bases. The CDR3 runs to 13 residues. Using immunoSEQ multiplex PCR, the repertoire was profiled, and TCRdb retains in-frame clones only, with some absent. In the table there are about 90,000 clones, around 86% of which are singletons. During the collection period, no donor immune events like infections were recorded. About this clone itself: Its antigen is not known.

Study outcomes and limitations: Technical replicates showed roughly 1.2 changed clones; roughly two weeks around 15; four weeks 19. Variance in clone template counts between roughly two-week samples significantly increased with total template count across all healthy donors.

The rearrangement links TRBV15 to TRBJ2-5; possible D gene TRBD1, 6 bases. The clonotype comes from a person aged 18 to 75 in good health. Source material: blood. The CDR3 coding sequence is TGTGCCACTTCTCAGGGGATGGGAGAGACCCAGTACTTC. It codes for CATSQGMGETQYF.